A single sample is the source of the 14 T cell receptor beta chains below, sequenced in a study of naive and memory T cell subsets. Two oligonucleotides, mixed equimolar, formed the beta constant-region primer covering TRBC1 and TRBC2. TCRdb passed the UMI-ligation and nested PCR reads through MiXCR, listing each CDR3 protein once. The data hold 150,000 or so distinct CDR3 sequences, with about 17% observed a single time. The sample comprised naive CD4+ T cells from blood. These receptors came from a human donor in good health.

This clonotype was observed a handful of times. The chain is built from TRBV2 and TRBJ1-1; maybe TRBD1 (5 bases). The CDR3 contains 15 residues. Germline-derived CDR1 and CDR2 are SNHLY and FYNNEI. Trimming took off 3 bases at V and 0 bases at J, with 11 bases between the two ends. DNA for the CDR3: TGTGCCAGCAGTGATGGGGGGGTGCTGAACACTGAAGCTTTCTTT. It is translated as CASSDGGVLNTEAFF.

V is TRBV28 and J is TRBJ2-5; the match to TRBD2 covers 8 bases. Germline CDR1 MDHEN, CDR2 SYDVKM. The trim removed 1 base at V and 5 bases at J, leaving 12 bases unmatched. The CDR3 covers 17 residues. CDR3 loop: CASSLSHEAGAYETQYF. CDR3 DNA sequence: TGTGCCAGCAGTTTATCCCATGAAGCGGGAGCTTACGAGACCCAGTACTTC. Variable domain in full (rest from reference TRBV28 and TRBJ2-5): DVKVTQSSRYLVKRTGEKVFLECVQDMDHENMFWYRQDPGLGLRLIYFSYDVKMKEKGDIPEGYSVSREKKERFSLILESASTNQTSMYLCASSLSHEAGAYETQYFGPGTRLLVL.

The chain recombines TRBV5-1 with TRBJ1-2; the D is unclear. CDR3 length: 13 residues. CDR1 is SGHRS and CDR2 is YFSETQ in the germline V gene. V was pared by 0 bases and J by 5 bases, with 8 bases between. The CDR3 DNA sequence: TGCGCCAGCAGCTTGGAGGCAGAATATGGCTACACCTTC. It encodes CASSLEAEYGYTF.

This clonotype was detected only once. This chain uses TRBV6-5 with TRBJ1-1; D unresolved. Germline V gene lookup returns CDR1 MNHEY and CDR2 SVGAGI. The V end was cut by 1 base, the J end by 3 bases, with 9 bases between. There are 14 residues in the CDR3. The CDR3 bases are TGTGCCAGCAGTTACTTGGGCAGATACACTGAAGCTTTCTTT. Residues: CASSYLGRYTEAFF.

This clonotype occurred a few times. Here the CDR3 DNA reads TGTGCCATCAGTGAGTCGACGGCAGGGGGTAAGGGTGAGCAGTTCTTC. This encodes CAISESTAGGKGEQFF. V is TRBV10-3 and J is TRBJ2-1; 7 bases match TRBD1. This CDR3 comprises 16 residues. The V and J ends lost 0 bases and 9 bases, in that order; junction bases with no gene match: 11. Per the germline V gene, CDR1 is ENHRY and CDR2 is SYGVKD.

The chain uses TRBV7-9 and TRBJ2-3, with 7 positions matching TRBD2. V gave up 5 bases and J gave up 4 bases; unmatched junction bases: 6. The CDR3 consists of 14 residues. Germline V lookup: CDR1 SEHNR, CDR2 FQNEAQ (reference sequence). The CDR3 sequence is CASSARTSADTQYF. The CDR3 nucleotides are TGTGCCAGCAGCGCACGGACTAGTGCAGATACGCAGTATTTT.

V usage is TRBV24-1 and J usage is TRBJ2-1, with D possibly being TRBD1 (7 bases). Trimming shortened V by 8 bases and J by 6 bases, and 19 bases separated the two germline ends. The CDR3 covers 15 residues. Per the germline V gene, CDR1 is KGHDR and CDR2 is SFDVKD. CDR3 protein: CATNQAAGTANEQFF. The CDR3 nucleotides are TGTGCCACCAACCAGGCGGCGGGGACAGCCAATGAGCAGTTCTTC.

This clonotype was detected only a few times. The genes are TRBV7-2 and TRBJ1-4; possible D gene TRBD1, 5 bases. The germline V gene encodes CDR1 SGHTA and CDR2 FQGNSA. The germline V and J ends were trimmed by 8 bases and 3 bases, with 13 bases remaining between them. This CDR3 spans 14 amino acids. The CDR3 is CASCPTASNEKLFF. CDR3 sequence (DNA): TGTGCCAGCTGCCCGACAGCTTCTAATGAAAAACTGTTTTTT.

This chain connects TRBV6-6 to TRBJ1-1, with D uncertain. The CDR3 sequence is 15 residues long. Per the germline V gene, CDR1 is MNHNY and CDR2 is SVGAGI (reference sequence). The germline V and J ends were trimmed by 2 bases and 0 bases, with 10 bases remaining between them. The CDR3 here is CASSYITPMNTEAFF. The CDR3 DNA is TGTGCCAGCAGTTACATCACTCCGATGAACACTGAAGCTTTCTTT.

The chain recombines TRBV20-1 with TRBJ1-5, with D hard to call. The germline V gene encodes CDR1 DFQATT and CDR2 SNEGSKA (reference sequence). V lost 6 bases to trimming and J lost 3 bases, with 15 bases between them. This CDR3 is built from 14 residues. CDR3 sequence: CSAPGSTPNQPQHF. In DNA, the CDR3 is TGCAGTGCGCCGGGGTCAACGCCCAATCAGCCCCAGCATTTT.

This clonotype showed up just a few times. The chain is built from TRBV12-3 or TRBV12-4 and TRBJ2-1, with D perhaps TRBD1 (5 bases). The CDR3 has 12 residues. V shed 5 bases and J shed 7 bases, with 9 bases lying between them. CDR3 nucleotides: TGTGCCAGCAGTGACAGCTGGAATGAGCAGTTCTTC. Translated: CASSDSWNEQFF.

This clonotype has just a few counts. The chain is built from TRBV27 and TRBJ2-5, with D maybe TRBD2 (5 bases). Germline V gives CDR1 MNHEY, CDR2 SMNVEV (reference sequence). The CDR3 sequence is 14 residues long. V was cut by 5 bases and J by 0 bases, with 10 bases left in between. CDR3 sequence reads: CASSPRRYQETQYF. CDR3 DNA sequence: TGTGCCAGCAGTCCCCGGAGGTACCAAGAGACCCAGTACTTC.

The gene calls are TRBV29-1 and TRBJ2-1, with D perhaps TRBD1 (6 bases). Per germline, CDR1 SQVTM and CDR2 ANQGSEA. Deletions cut 5 bases from V and 4 bases from J, with 9 bases between. The CDR3 has 12 residues. The CDR3 DNA follows: TGCAGCGTTACTACAGGGTACAATGAGCAGTTCTTC. Residues: CSVTTGYNEQFF.

CDR3 protein: CAIRPDIPGQPQHF. In DNA form, the CDR3 reads TGTGCCATCCGACCCGACATACCGGGGCAGCCCCAGCATTTT. V is TRBV10-3 and J is TRBJ1-5; D not resolved. Germline V gene data show CDR1 as ENHRY and CDR2 as SYGVKD. The CDR3 totals 14 residues. Trimming took off 8 bases at V and 7 bases at J, with 18 bases between the two ends.